These 10 T cell receptor beta chains share one sample of origin, sequenced in a study of T cell changes during pregnancy in multiple sclerosis. TCRdb keeps only in-frame clones here, not all; method: immunoSEQ multiplex PCR. The sample lists approximately 100,000 clones, 92% occurring once. The sample consisted of peripheral blood, taken after pregnancy. Source of these receptors: a female donor in good health, enrolled as a control in a pregnancy study.

The chain links TRBV9 to TRBJ1-1, with D possibly being TRBD1 (5 bases). V gave up 3 bases and J gave up 6 bases, with 12 bases separating them. Germline V gene data show CDR1 as SGDLS and CDR2 as YYNGEE. CDR3 length: 13 amino acids. The CDR3 protein is CASSAERRAEAFF. In DNA, the CDR3 is TGTGCCAGCAGCGCGGAGCGCAGGGCTGAAGCTTTCTTT.

The chain couples TRBV30 to TRBJ2-7, with TRBD1 matching over 8 bases. V trimming: 8 bases; J trimming: 1 base; junction bases outside the gene matches: 4. In germline, CDR1 is GTSNPN, CDR2 SVGIG (reference sequence). The CDR3 contains 12 residues. This CDR3 reads CAGGQGSYEQYF. The CDR3 bases are TGTGCCGGTGGACAGGGATCCTACGAGCAGTACTTC.

In its sample, this clone was seen once. V gene TRBV14 combines with J gene TRBJ2-5; tentative D call: TRBD1 (6 bases). V was trimmed by 3 bases and J by 4 bases, leaving 15 bases between them. The CDR3 loop spans 15 amino acids. The germline V gene has CDR1 SGHDN and CDR2 FVKESK. The CDR3 spells CASSQGETGRETQYF. As DNA, the CDR3 is TGTGCCAGCAGCCAGGGGGAAACAGGGCGAGAGACCCAGTACTTC.

This clone showed up just once. The chain links TRBV2 to TRBJ2-7; 12 bases match TRBD2. The CDR3 is made up of 15 amino acids. Germline V gene data show CDR1 as SNHLY and CDR2 as FYNNEI. J lost 6 bases, V lost 2 bases, and 5 bases had no gene match. CDR3 coding DNA: TGTGCCAGCAGTGAACTTGGGACTAGCGGGCTCGAGCAGTACTTC. Its protein product is CASSELGTSGLEQYF.

The gene calls are TRBV5-8 and TRBJ1-3; 7 bases match TRBD1. The CDR3 covers 15 residues. Germline lookup yields CDR1 SGHTS and CDR2 YDEGEE. V lost 0 bases and J lost 2; bases outside the gene matches: 2. In DNA, the CDR3 is TGTGCCAGCAGCTTGGGAACAGGGGCTGGAAACACCATATATTTT. Translating it yields CASSLGTGAGNTIYF.

This rearrangement joins TRBV5-8 to TRBJ2-7; TRBD2 matches at 7 bases. CDR1 SGHTS and CDR2 YDEGEE come from the germline V gene. This CDR3 region has 14 residues. V was clipped by 3 bases and J by 6 bases; unmatched bases: 9. CDR3 DNA sequence: TGTGCCAGCAGCTCCCGGACTAGTTTGGTCGAGCAGTACTTC. Its protein is CASSSRTSLVEQYF.

This chain connects TRBV6-1 to TRBJ2-1, with TRBD2 matching over 7 bases. The CDR3 contains 14 residues. V was pared by 5 bases and J by 7 bases, with 8 bases of the junction left unmatched. CDR1 is MNHNS and CDR2 is SASEGT in the germline V gene. This chain's CDR3 is CASSSVGRGNEQFF. The CDR3 nucleotides read TGTGCCAGCAGTTCGGTAGGGCGGGGGAATGAGCAGTTCTTC.

This sequence joins TRBV14 and TRBJ1-1; D is undetermined. Trimming cost V 0 bases and J 10 bases, with 15 bases left between them. The length of the CDR3 is 14 residues. Germline V gene lookup returns CDR1 SGHDN and CDR2 FVKESK. The CDR3 is CASSQDPGEVRAFF. CDR3 sequence (DNA): TGTGCCAGCAGCCAAGATCCGGGAGAGGTCAGAGCTTTCTTT.

J is TRBJ2-1 and V is TRBV11-2, with 14 bases identical to TRBD2. J gave up 12 bases and V 5 bases, and 6 bases lay outside the gene matches. Germline CDR1 is SGHAT and CDR2 is FQNNGV. The CDR3 is made up of 14 amino acids. CDR3 bases: TGTGCCAGCAGCCCTACGACTAGCGGGGGGGCGCAGTTCTTC. This codes for CASSPTTSGGAQFF. Together with reference TRBV11-2 and TRBJ2-1, the CDR3 gives the full variable domain: EAGVAQSPRYKIIEKRQSVAFWCNPISGHATLYWYQQILGQGPKLLIQFQNNGVVDDSQLPKDRFSAERLKGVDSTLKIQPAKLEDSAVYLCASSPTTSGGAQFFGPGTRLTVL.

The chain links TRBV28 to TRBJ2-7; 10 nucleotides line up with TRBD2. Germline V gene lookup returns CDR1 MDHEN and CDR2 SYDVKM. Trimming took 5 bases from V and 4 from J; bases not matched to a gene: 23. The CDR3 runs to 20 residues. DNA for the CDR3: TGTGCCAGCAGTCCCCCCGGGCGGTGGGGTTATAGCGGGAGGCGATACGAGCAGTACTTC. Amino acid sequence: CASSPPGRWGYSGRRYEQYF.